The 9 T cell receptor beta chains reported below all come from one sample, sequenced in a study of blood T cell repertoires in COVID-19. Clones were sequenced by immunoSEQ multiplex PCR, and TCRdb holds only the in-frame ones, with some missing. The sample consists of approximately 330,000 clones, approximately 88% of them appearing once. The sequenced sample was peripheral blood. These TCRs come from a woman aged 45 to 65 with active or convalescent COVID-19.

The rearrangement joins TRBV6-2 or TRBV6-3 to TRBJ2-7, with TRBD2 identical over 10 bases. CDR1 MNHEY and CDR2 SVGEGT come from the germline V gene. J was trimmed by 3 bases and V by 2 bases; bases with no gene match: 4. The CDR3 length is 15 residues. CDR3 protein: CASSYGLAGVYEQYF. The CDR3 DNA is TGTGCCAGCAGTTACGGGCTAGCGGGGGTCTACGAGCAGTACTTC.

The CDR3 spells CASSAWTVEAFF. Written as DNA, the CDR3 is TGTGCCAGCAGCGCCTGGACAGTTGAAGCTTTCTTT. This rearrangement joins TRBV2 to TRBJ1-1, with D maybe TRBD1 (6 bases). This CDR3 has 12 amino acids. Germline CDR1 SNHLY, CDR2 FYNNEI. V lost 6 bases to trimming and J lost 7 bases, with 12 bases between them.

This clone was recorded only once. The CDR3 protein is CASSLRQAGTEAFF. DNA of the CDR3: TGTGCCAGCAGTTTAAGACAGGCAGGCACTGAAGCTTTCTTT. The rearrangement joins TRBV27 to TRBJ1-1; maybe TRBD1 (6 bases). Trimming pared 2 bases from V and 4 bases from J, leaving 11 bases between. This CDR3 is built from 14 residues. Germline V gene sequence: CDR1 MNHEY, CDR2 SMNVEV (reference sequence).

The chain recombines TRBV9 with TRBJ2-4, with D possibly being TRBD2 (6 bases). Trimming took off 5 bases at V and 4 bases at J, with 22 bases between the two ends. CDR1 is SGDLS, CDR2 YYNGEE, per germline. This CDR3 spans 17 amino acids. CDR3 nucleotides: TGTGCCAGCAGTCCGTCATCCCAAACTAGCCGTAAAAACATTCAGTACTTC. It yields the protein CASSPSSQTSRKNIQYF.

The V and J genes are TRBV5-1 and TRBJ1-1; no clear D. Trimming took 3 bases from V and 0 from J, leaving 9 bases between them. This CDR3 region has 14 residues. Looked up from germline, CDR1 is SGHRS and CDR2 is YFSETQ. DNA for the CDR3: TGCGCCAGCAGCTCCCGGGGAATGAACACTGAAGCTTTCTTT. It yields the protein CASSSRGMNTEAFF. The full variable domain, completed using reference TRBV5-1 and TRBJ1-1, is KAGVTQTPRYLIKTRGQQVTLSCSPISGHRSVSWYQQTPGQGLQFLFEYFSETQRNKGNFPGRFSGRQFSNSRSEMNVSTLELGDSALYLCASSSRGMNTEAFFGQGTRLTVV.

J is TRBJ2-1 and V is TRBV9, with 9 nucleotides matching TRBD1. The CDR3 totals 17 residues. Germline CDR1 is SGDLS and CDR2 is YYNGEE. V was pared by 4 bases and J by 0 bases, with 8 bases of the junction left unmatched. As DNA, the CDR3 is TGTGCCAGCAGCCCTACAGGGGGCCCTATCTCCTACAATGAGCAGTTCTTC. It is translated as CASSPTGGPISYNEQFF.

The chain employs TRBV27 and TRBJ1-1; D remains unclear. This CDR3 spans 14 amino acids. Germline V CDR1 and CDR2: MNHEY, SMNVEV (reference sequence). The ends were cut back, 6 bases at V and 0 bases at J, with 11 bases in the middle. The CDR3 region is CASSFHELNTEAFF. In DNA form, the CDR3 reads TGTGCCAGCAGCTTCCATGAGCTGAACACTGAAGCTTTCTTT.

The CDR3 bases are TGTGCCAGCTCACCCATCGACAGTCCTAACTATGGCTACACCTTC. Its translation: CASSPIDSPNYGYTF. V usage is TRBV18 and J usage is TRBJ1-2, with D maybe TRBD1 (5 bases). CDR3 length: 15 amino acids. Trimming left V 3 bases short and J 0 bases short, with 11 bases between. CDR1 KGHSH and CDR2 LQKENI come from the germline V gene.

In nucleotides, the CDR3 is TGTGCCAGCGTCAGGGGCGGACAGAGATATAATTCACCCCTCCACTTT. Translation: CASVRGGQRYNSPLHF. This rearrangement joins TRBV6-6 to TRBJ1-6, with D perhaps matching TRBD1 (6 bases). The CDR3 consists of 16 residues. Germline loops: CDR1 MNHNY, CDR2 SVGAGI (reference sequence). V shed 8 bases and J shed 4 bases, with 18 bases lying between them.